Sequencing of this T cell receptor beta chain was carried out in a study of blood T cells in healthy people across ages. Donors were healthy Caucasian individuals from Russia aged about 6 to 90. Germline V lookup: CDR1 SGDLS, CDR2 YYNGEE. This CDR3 spans 17 amino acids. The V gene lost 1 base and the J gene lost 4 bases, with 17 bases spanning the gap. PCR was performed a second time for about 7 to 11 cycles using a sample-barcoded 5' primer and a J-beta primer mix. Template switching added a 12-random-nucleotide identifier to every cDNA molecule. Via MiXCR, TCRdb re-called the 5' RACE reads, giving one row per CDR3 protein. The data contain about 760,000 distinct CDR3 sequences, around 25% of them singletons. The same specimen was also included in a second study, on T cells of mothers and their children. Turning to that study: Nine systemically healthy Caucasian donors: three mothers, six children. Second-PCR amplification with M1S added sample barcodes and 2-4 random nucleotides.

The sequence was obtained from a boy aged 5 to 17 in good health. The sample taken for sequencing was blood. V usage is TRBV9 and J usage is TRBJ1-4, with D tentatively TRBD1 (5 bases). The CDR3 sequence is CASSVRGGTLDNEKLFF. As DNA, the CDR3 is TGTGCCAGCAGCGTACGTGGGGGTACCCTAGATAATGAAAAACTGTTTTTT. Full variable domain (remainder filled in from reference TRBV9 and TRBJ1-4): DSGVTQTPKHLITATGQRVTLRCSPRSGDLSVYWYQQSLDQGLQFLIQYYNGEERAKGNILERFSAQQFPDLHSELNLSSLELGDSALYFCASSVRGGTLDNEKLFFGSGTQLSVL.